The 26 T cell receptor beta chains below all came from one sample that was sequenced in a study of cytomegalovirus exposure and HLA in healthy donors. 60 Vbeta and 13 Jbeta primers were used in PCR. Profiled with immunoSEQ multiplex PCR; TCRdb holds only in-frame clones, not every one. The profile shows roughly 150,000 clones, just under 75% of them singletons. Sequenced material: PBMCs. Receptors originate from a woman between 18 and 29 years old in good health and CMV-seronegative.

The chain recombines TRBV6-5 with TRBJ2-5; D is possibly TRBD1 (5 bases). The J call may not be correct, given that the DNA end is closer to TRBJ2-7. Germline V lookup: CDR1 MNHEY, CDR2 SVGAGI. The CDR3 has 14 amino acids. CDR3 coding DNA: TGTGCCAGCAGCCCTAAAGGGGTCGGCTACGAGCAGTACTTC. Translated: CASSPKGVGYEQYF.

The CDR3 spells CASSLDETRYGYTF. CDR3 in DNA: TGTGCCAGCAGCTTAGACGAAACGCGCTATGGCTACACCTTC. This chain connects TRBV11-2 to TRBJ1-2; D not resolved. This CDR3 region has 14 residues. Looked up from germline, CDR1 is SGHAT and CDR2 is FQNNGV. Between the trimmed V and J ends, which lost 0 bases and 4 bases, there was a span of 9 bases.

The CDR3 loop reads CASSLAPDRLNQPQHF. The CDR3 region has the DNA TGTGCCAGCAGCTTGGCCCCTGACAGGTTAAATCAGCCCCAGCATTTT. The chain combines TRBV5-5 with TRBJ1-5, with D tentatively TRBD1 (6 bases). This CDR3 comprises 16 residues. Germline-derived CDR1 and CDR2 are SGHKS and YYEKEE (reference sequence). The V end lost 0 bases, the J end lost 4 bases, and 14 bases lay between the germline ends.

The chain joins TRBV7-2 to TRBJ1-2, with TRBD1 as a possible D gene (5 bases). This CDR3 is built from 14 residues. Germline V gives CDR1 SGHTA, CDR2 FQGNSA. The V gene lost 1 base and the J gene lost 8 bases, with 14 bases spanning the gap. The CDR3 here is CASSLVETAPGYTF. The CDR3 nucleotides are TGTGCCAGCAGCTTAGTCGAGACAGCCCCCGGCTACACCTTC.

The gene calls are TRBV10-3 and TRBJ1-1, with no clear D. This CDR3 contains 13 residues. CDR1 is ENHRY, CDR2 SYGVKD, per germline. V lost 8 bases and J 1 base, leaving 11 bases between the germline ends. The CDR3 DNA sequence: TGTGCCATCTCCACGGGTGGGAACACTGAAGCTTTCTTT. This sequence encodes CAISTGGNTEAFF.

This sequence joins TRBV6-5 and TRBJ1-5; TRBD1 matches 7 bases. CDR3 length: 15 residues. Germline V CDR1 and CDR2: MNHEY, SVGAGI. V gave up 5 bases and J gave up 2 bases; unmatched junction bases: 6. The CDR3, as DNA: TGTGCCAGCAGTCGACTCGGACAGGGCAATCAGCCCCAGCATTTT. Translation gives CASSRLGQGNQPQHF.

The CDR3 bases are TGTGCCAGCCGTCTAGCGTTGTTCAATTCACCCCTCCACTTT. Encoded protein: CASRLALFNSPLHF. The V call is TRBV28, the J call TRBJ1-6; D is unclear. The CDR3 consists of 14 residues. V lost 8 bases, J lost 7 bases, and 15 bases lay in between. Germline V CDR1 and CDR2: MDHEN, SYDVKM.

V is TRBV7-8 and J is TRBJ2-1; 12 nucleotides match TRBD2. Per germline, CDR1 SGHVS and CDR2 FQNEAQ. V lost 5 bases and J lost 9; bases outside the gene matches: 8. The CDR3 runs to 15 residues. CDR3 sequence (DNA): TGTGCCAGCAGCCCCAAGACTAGCGGGAGTTTTGAGCAGTTCTTC. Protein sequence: CASSPKTSGSFEQFF.

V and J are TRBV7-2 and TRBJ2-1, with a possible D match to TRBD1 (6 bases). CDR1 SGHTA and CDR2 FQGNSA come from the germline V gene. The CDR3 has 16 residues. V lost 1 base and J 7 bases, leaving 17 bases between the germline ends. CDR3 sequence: CASSLVRAGEKNEQFF. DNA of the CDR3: TGTGCCAGCAGCTTAGTCAGGGCAGGGGAAAAGAATGAGCAGTTCTTC. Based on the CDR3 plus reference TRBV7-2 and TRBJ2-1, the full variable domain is GAGVSQSPSNKVTEKGKDVELRCDPISGHTALYWYRQSLGQGLEFLIYFQGNSAPDKSGLPSDRFSAERTGGSVSTLTIQRTQQEDSAVYLCASSLVRAGEKNEQFFGPGTRLTVL.

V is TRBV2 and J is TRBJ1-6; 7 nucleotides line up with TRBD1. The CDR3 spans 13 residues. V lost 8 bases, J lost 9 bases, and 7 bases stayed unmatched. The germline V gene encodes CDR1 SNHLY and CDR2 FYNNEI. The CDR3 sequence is CASLGTVISPLHF. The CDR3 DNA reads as TGTGCCAGCCTCGGGACAGTAATTTCACCCCTCCACTTT.

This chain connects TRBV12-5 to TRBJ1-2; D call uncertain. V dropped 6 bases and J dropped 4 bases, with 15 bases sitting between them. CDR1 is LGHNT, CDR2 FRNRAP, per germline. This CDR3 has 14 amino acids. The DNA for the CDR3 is TGTGCTAGTGGGGCGCCCCGGGTTTCCTATGGCTACACCTTC. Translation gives CASGAPRVSYGYTF.

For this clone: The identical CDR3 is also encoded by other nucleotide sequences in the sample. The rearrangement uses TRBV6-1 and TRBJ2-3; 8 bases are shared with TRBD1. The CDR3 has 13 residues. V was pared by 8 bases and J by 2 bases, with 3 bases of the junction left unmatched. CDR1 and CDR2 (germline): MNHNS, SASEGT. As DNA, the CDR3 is TGTGCCAGCTCGGACAGGGTCACAGATACGCAGTATTTT. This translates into CASSDRVTDTQYF.

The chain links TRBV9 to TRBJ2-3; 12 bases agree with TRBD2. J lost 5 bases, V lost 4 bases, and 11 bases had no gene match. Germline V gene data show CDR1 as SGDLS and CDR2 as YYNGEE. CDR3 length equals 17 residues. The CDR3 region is CASSFPSGGARGDTQYF. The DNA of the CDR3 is TGTGCCAGCAGCTTTCCTAGCGGGGGGGCCCGTGGAGATACGCAGTATTTT.

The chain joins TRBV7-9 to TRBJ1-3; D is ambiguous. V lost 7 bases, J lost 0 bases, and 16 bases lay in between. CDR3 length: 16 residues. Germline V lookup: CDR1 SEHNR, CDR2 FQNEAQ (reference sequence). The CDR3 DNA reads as TGTGCCAGCACCCTAGGAGGAGTTCCCTCTGGAAACACCATATATTTT. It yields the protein CASTLGGVPSGNTIYF. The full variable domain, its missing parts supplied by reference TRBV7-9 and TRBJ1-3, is DTGVSQNPRHKITKRGQNVTFRCDPISEHNRLYWYRQTLGQGPEFLTYFQNEAQLEKSRLLSDRFSAERPKGSFSTLEIQRTEQGDSAMYLCASTLGGVPSGNTIYFGEGSWLTVV.

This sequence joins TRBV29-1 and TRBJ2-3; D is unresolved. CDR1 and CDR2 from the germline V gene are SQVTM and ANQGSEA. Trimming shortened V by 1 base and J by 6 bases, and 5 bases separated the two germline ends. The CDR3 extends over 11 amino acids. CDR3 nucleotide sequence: TGCAGCGTTGAAGGGGCGGATACGCAGTATTTT. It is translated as CSVEGADTQYF.

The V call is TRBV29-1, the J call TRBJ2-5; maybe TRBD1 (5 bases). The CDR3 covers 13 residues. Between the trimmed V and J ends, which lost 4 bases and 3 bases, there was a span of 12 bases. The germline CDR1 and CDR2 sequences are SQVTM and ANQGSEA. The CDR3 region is CSVGVQAKETQYF. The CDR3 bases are TGCAGCGTTGGTGTACAGGCCAAAGAGACCCAGTACTTC.

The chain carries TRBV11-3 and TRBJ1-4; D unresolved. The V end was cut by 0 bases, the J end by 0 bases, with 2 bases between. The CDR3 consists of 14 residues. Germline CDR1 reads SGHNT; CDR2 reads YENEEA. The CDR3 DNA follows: TGTGCCAGCAGCTTAGACACAACTAATGAAAAACTGTTTTTT. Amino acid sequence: CASSLDTTNEKLFF.

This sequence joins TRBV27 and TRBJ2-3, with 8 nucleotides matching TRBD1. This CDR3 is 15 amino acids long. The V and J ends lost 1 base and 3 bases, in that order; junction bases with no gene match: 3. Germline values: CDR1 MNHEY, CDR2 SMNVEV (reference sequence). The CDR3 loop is CASSLFRGQTDTQYF. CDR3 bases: TGTGCCAGCAGTTTATTCAGGGGGCAGACAGATACGCAGTATTTT.

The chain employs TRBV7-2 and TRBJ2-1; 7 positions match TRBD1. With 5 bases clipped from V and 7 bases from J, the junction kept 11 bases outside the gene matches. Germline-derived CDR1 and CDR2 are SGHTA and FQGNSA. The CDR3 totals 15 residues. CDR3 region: CASSLQDREMNEQFF. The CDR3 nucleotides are TGTGCCAGCAGCCTACAAGACAGGGAAATGAATGAGCAGTTCTTC. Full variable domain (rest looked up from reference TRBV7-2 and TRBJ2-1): GAGVSQSPSNKVTEKGKDVELRCDPISGHTALYWYRQSLGQGLEFLIYFQGNSAPDKSGLPSDRFSAERTGGSVSTLTIQRTQQEDSAVYLCASSLQDREMNEQFFGPGTRLTVL.

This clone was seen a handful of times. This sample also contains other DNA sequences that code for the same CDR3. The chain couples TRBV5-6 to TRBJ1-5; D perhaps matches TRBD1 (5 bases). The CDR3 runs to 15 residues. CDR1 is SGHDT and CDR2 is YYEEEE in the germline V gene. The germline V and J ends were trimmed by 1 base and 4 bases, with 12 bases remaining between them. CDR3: CASSLYTGANQPQHF. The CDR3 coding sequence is TGTGCCAGCAGCTTGTACACAGGAGCTAATCAGCCCCAGCATTTT.

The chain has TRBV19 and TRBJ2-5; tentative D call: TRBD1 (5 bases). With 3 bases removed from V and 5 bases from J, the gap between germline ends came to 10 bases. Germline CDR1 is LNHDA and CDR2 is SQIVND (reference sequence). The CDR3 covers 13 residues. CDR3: CASSIQGRETQYF. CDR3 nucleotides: TGTGCCAGTAGTATCCAGGGTCGGGAGACCCAGTACTTC.

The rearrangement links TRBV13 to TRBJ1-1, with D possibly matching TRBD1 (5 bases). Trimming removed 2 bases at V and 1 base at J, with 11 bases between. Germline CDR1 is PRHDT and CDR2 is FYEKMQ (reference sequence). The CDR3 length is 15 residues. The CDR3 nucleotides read TGTGCCAGCAGCTTATCCTCAACAGGGAACACTGAAGCTTTCTTT. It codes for CASSLSSTGNTEAFF.

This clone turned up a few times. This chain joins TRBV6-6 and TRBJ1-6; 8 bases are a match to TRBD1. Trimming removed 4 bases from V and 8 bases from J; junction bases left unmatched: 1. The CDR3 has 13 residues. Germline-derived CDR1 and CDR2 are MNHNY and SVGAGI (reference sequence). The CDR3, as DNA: TGTGCCAGCAGTTGGACAGGGTATTCACCCCTCCACTTT. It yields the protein CASSWTGYSPLHF.

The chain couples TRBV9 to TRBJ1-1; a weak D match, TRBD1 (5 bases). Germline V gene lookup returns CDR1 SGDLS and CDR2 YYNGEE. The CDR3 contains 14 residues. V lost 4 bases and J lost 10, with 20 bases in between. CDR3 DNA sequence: TGTGCCAGCAGCCCGCCGGGGGGGGAAAATCGAGCTTTCTTT. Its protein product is CASSPPGGENRAFF.

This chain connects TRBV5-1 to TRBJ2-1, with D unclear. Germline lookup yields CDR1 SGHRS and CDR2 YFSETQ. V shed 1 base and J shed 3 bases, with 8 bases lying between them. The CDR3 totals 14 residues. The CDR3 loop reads CASSLLVVYNEQFF. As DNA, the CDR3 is TGCGCCAGCAGCTTGCTAGTGGTCTACAATGAGCAGTTCTTC.

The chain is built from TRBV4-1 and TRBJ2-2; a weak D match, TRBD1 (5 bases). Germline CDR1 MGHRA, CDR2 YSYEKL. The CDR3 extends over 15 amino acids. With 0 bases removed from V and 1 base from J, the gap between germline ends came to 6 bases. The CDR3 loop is CASSQEGQNTGELFF. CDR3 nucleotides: TGCGCCAGCAGCCAAGAAGGACAGAACACCGGGGAGCTGTTTTTT.